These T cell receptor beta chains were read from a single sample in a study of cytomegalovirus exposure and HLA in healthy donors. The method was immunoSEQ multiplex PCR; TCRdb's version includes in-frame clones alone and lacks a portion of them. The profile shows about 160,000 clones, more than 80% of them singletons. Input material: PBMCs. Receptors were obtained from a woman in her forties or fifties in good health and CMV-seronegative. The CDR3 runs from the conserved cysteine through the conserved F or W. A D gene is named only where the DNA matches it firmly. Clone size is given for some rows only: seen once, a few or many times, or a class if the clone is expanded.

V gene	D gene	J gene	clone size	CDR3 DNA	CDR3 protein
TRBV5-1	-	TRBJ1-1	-	TGCGCCAGCTCGGACAAGAAAAACCCGAACACTGAAGCTTTCTTT	CASSDKKNPNTEAFF
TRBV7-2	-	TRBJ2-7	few	TGTGCCAGCAGCCCGTCTCGTTACGAGCAGTACTTC	CASSPSRYEQYF
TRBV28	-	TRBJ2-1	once	TGTGCCAGCAGTTTAGGGTTAGCGTTCAGCTCCTACAATGAGCAGTTCTTC	CASSLGLAFSSYNEQFF
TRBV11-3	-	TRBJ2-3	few	TGTGCCAGCACCTTGACAGCCTTCACAGATACGCAGTATTTT	CASTLTAFTDTQYF
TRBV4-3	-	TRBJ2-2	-	TGCGCCAGCAGCCAAGATAGGGGCACTGGGGAGCTGTTTTTT	CASSQDRGTGELFF
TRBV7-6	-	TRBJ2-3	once	TGTGCCAGCAGCTTAGGCGGCAGAATCACAGATACGCAGTATTTT	CASSLGGRITDTQYF
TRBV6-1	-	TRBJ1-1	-	TGTGCCAGCAGGGTGACAGTGAACACTGAAGCTTTCTTT	CASRVTVNTEAFF
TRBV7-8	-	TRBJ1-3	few	TGTGCCAGCAGCCCCGGAGAGAGAGCCGGAAACACCATATATTTT	CASSPGERAGNTIYF
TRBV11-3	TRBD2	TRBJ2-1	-	TGTGCCAGCAGTAATTTCCTTCCGGGGGGGCGCAATGAGCAGTTCTTC	CASSNFLPGGRNEQFF
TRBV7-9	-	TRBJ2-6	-	TGTGCCAGCACCCTCCCGGGGGTCTCTGGGGCCAACGTCCTGACTTTC	CASTLPGVSGANVLTF
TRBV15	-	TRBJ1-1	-	TGTGCCACCAGCTTTACACAGAACACTGAAGCTTTCTTT	CATSFTQNTEAFF
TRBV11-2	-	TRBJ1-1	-	TGTGCCAGCAGCTTCGCAGGGGCTGGGGACACTGAAGCTTTCTTT	CASSFAGAGDTEAFF
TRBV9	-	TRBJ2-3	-	TGTGCCAGCAGCGTAAGCTGGTCAGATACGCAGTATTTT	CASSVSWSDTQYF
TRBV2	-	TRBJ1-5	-	TGTGCCAGCAGTGACCAGGCAAGGAGCAATCAGCCCCAGCATTTT	CASSDQARSNQPQHF
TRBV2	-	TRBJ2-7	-	TGTGCCAGCAGCCCCCGCGGGGGCTTTTCCTACGAGCAGTACTTC	CASSPRGGFSYEQYF
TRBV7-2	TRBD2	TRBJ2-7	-	TGTGCCAGCAGCTTGGGACTAGCGGATTACGAGCAGTACTTC	CASSLGLADYEQYF
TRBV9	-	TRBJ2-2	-	TGTGCCAGCAGCCCGGAGGTTTCCGTGGGCACCGGGGAGCTGTTTTTT	CASSPEVSVGTGELFF
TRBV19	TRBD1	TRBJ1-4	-	TGTGCCAGTAGTATAGGACAGGGTTATGAAAAACTGTTTTTT	CASSIGQGYEKLFF
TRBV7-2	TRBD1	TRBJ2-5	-	TGTGCCAGCAGCTTTTGGACAGGGGGCGTTGGGACCCAGTACTTC	CASSFWTGGVGTQYF
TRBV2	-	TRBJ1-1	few	TGTGCCAGCGGACAGAGTTACTCTGAAGCTTTCTTT	CASGQSYSEAFF
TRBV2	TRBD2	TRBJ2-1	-	TGTGCCAGCAGTGGGACTAGCGGGAGATCTGGGGAGCAGTTCTTC	CASSGTSGRSGEQFF
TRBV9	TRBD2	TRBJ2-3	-	TGTGCCAGCAGCGTTAGCGGGGGGGCCCCAACAGATACGCAGTATTTT	CASSVSGGAPTDTQYF
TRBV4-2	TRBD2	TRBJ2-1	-	TGTGCCAGCAGCCATGCCGGGACTAACAATGAGCAGTTCTTC	CASSHAGTNNEQFF
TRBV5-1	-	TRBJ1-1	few	TGCGCCAGCAGCTTGGAGGCAGACTACATGAACACTGAAGCTTTCTTT	CASSLEADYMNTEAFF
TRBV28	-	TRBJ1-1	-	TGTGCCAGCAGTTCGGAGTTTGAAGCTTTCTTT	CASSSEFEAFF
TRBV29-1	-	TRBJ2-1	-	TGCAGCGTTCACCGGACGGGGGATGAGCAGTTCTTC	CSVHRTGDEQFF
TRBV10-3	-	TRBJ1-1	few	TGTGCCATCAGTGAGTCGGACAGTTACACTGAAGCTTTCTTT	CAISESDSYTEAFF
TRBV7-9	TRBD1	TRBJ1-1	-	TGTGCCAGCAGCCTGGGACAGGGGCACACTGAAGCTTTCTTT	CASSLGQGHTEAFF
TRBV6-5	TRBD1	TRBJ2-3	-	TGTGCCAGCAGTGACAGGGTTACAGATACGCAGTATTTT	CASSDRVTDTQYF
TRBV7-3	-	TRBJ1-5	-	TGTGCCAGCAGCCCGTCCGGGGATCAGCCCCAGCATTTT	CASSPSGDQPQHF
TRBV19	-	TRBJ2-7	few	TGTGCCAGTGCTGACAGTTACTACGAGCAGTACTTC	CASADSYYEQYF
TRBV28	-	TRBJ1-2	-	TGTGCCAGCAGTTCACTAGGCCCCTTAACTAATGGCTACACCTTC	CASSSLGPLTNGYTF
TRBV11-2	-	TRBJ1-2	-	TGTGCCAGCAGCTTAGCCGGAGCGGGGAACTATGGCTACACCTTC	CASSLAGAGNYGYTF
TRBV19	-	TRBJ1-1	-	TGTGCCAGTACCCCAGCCGAGGTTATGAACACTGAAGCTTTCTTT	CASTPAEVMNTEAFF
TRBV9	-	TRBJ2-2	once	TGTGCCAGCAGCCCCTGGAGGCGGGATACCGGGGAGCTGTTTTTT	CASSPWRRDTGELFF
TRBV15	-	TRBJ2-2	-	TGTGCCACCAGCAGAGACGGTACCGGGGAGCTGTTTTTT	CATSRDGTGELFF
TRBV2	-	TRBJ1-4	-	TGTGCCAGCAGTGATCTTGGAGCAACTAATGAAAAACTGTTTTTT	CASSDLGATNEKLFF
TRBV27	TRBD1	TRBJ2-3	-	TGTGCCAGCAGACCGAACGGACAGGGGGAGACAGATACGCAGTATTTT	CASRPNGQGETDTQYF
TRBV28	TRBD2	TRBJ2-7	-	TGTGCCAGCAGGCTAGCGGAGACCTACGAGCAGTACTTC	CASRLAETYEQYF
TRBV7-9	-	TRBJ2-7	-	TGTGCCAGCAGCTTCTCAGGCTACGAGCAGTACTTC	CASSFSGYEQYF
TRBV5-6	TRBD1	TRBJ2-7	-	TGTGCCAGCAGCTTGCACAGGGGCTGGGGGGAGCAGTACTTC	CASSLHRGWGEQYF
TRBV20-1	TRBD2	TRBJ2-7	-	TGCAGTGCTTCTAGCGGGGGTTGGTGGTACTTC	CSASSGGWWYF